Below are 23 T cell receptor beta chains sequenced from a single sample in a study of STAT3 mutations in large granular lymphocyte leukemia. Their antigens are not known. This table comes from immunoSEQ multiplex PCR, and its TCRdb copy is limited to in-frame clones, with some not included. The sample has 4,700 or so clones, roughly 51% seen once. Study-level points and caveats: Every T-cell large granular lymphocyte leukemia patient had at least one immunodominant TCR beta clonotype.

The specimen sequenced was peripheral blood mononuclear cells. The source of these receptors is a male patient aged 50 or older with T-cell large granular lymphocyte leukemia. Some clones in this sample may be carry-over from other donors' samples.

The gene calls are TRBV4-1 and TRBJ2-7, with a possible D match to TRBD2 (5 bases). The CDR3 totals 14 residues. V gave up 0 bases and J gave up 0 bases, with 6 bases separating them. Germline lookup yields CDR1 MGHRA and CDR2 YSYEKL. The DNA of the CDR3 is TGCGCCAGCAGCCAAGATACTAGCTCCTACGAGCAGTACTTC. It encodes CASSQDTSSYEQYF.

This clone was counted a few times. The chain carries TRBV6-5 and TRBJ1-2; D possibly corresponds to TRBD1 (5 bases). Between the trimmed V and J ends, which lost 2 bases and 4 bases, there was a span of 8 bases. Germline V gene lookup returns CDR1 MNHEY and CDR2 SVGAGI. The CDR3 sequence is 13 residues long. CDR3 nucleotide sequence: TGTGCCAGCAGTTACGACAGTATCTATGGCTACACCTTC. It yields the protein CASSYDSIYGYTF.

CDR3 nucleotides: TGCGCCAGCAGCTGGACACAGACCGCAGATACGCAGTATTTT. Translated, it gives CASSWTQTADTQYF. The V and J genes are TRBV5-1 and TRBJ2-3; maybe TRBD1 (5 bases). Trimming pared 3 bases from V and 4 bases from J, leaving 12 bases between. Germline V lookup: CDR1 SGHRS, CDR2 YFSETQ. The CDR3 is 14 amino acids.

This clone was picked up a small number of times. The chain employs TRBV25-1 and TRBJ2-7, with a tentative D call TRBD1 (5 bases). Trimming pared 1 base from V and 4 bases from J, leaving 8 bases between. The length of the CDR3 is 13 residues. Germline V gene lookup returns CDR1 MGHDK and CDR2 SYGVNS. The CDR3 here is CASSELGQYEQYF. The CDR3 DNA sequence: TGTGCCAGCAGTGAATTGGGGCAATACGAGCAGTACTTC.

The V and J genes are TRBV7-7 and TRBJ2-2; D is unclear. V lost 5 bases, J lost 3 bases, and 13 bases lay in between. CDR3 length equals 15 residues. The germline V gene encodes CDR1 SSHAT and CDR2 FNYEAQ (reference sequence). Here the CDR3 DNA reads TGTGCCAGCAGCCCTTTCGATGGAGACACCGGGGAGCTGTTTTTT. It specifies CASSPFDGDTGELFF.

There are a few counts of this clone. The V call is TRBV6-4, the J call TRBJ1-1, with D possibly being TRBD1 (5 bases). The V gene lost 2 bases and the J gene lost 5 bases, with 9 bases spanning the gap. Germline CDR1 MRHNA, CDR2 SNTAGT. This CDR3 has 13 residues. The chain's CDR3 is CASSDNQGTEAFF. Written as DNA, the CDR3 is TGTGCCAGCAGTGACAACCAGGGAACTGAAGCTTTCTTT.

As DNA, the CDR3 is TGTGCCAGCAGCCGGAGTCCTGGGGCCAACGTCCTGACTTTC. Amino acids: CASSRSPGANVLTF. This sequence joins TRBV6-5 and TRBJ2-6; D gene uncertain. This CDR3 has 14 amino acids. V was shortened by 6 bases and J by 2 bases, with 8 bases between the two germline ends. Germline-derived CDR1 and CDR2 are MNHEY and SVGAGI.

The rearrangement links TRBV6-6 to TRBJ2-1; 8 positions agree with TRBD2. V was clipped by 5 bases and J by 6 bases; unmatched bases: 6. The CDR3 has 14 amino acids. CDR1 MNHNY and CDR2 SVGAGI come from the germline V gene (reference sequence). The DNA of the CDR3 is TGTGCCAGCAGTCCCCGGACTAGCTCCAATGAGCAGTTCTTC. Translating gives CASSPRTSSNEQFF.

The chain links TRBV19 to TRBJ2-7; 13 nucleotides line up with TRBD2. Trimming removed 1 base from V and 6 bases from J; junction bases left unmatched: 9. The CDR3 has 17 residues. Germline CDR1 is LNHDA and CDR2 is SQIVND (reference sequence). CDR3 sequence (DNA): TGTGCCAGTAGTATAGGGACTAGCGGGAGAATCACCCCCGAGCAGTACTTC. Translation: CASSIGTSGRITPEQYF.

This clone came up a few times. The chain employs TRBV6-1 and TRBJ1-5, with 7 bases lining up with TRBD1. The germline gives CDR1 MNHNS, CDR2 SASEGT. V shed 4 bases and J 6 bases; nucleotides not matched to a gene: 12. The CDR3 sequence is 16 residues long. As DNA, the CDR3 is TGTGCCAGCAGTGCCCGGGACAGTCCCTTTTCTCAGCCCCAGCATTTT. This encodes CASSARDSPFSQPQHF.

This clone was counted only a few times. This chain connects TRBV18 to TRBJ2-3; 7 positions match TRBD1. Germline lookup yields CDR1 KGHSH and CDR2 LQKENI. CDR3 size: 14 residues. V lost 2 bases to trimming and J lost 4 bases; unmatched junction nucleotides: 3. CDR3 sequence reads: CASSPGTAPDTQYF. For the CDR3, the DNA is TGTGCCAGCTCACCAGGGACAGCTCCAGATACGCAGTATTTT.

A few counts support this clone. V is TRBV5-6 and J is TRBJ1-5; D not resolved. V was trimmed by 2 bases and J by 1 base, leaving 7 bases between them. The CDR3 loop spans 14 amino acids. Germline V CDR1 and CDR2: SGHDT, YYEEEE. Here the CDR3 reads CASSFLESNQPQHF. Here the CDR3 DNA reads TGTGCCAGCAGCTTCTTAGAGAGCAATCAGCCCCAGCATTTT.

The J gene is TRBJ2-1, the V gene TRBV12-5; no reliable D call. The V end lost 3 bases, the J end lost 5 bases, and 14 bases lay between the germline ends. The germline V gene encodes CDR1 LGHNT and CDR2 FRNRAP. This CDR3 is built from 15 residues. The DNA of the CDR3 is TGTGCTAGTGGTTTAGGCAGAAAGAGTCACAATGAGCAGTTCTTC. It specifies CASGLGRKSHNEQFF.

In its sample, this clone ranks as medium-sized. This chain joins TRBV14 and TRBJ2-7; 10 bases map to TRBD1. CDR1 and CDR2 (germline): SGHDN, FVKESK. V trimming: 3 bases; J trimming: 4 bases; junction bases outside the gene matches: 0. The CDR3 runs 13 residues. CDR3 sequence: CASSQDRGYEQYF. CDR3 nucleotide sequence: TGTGCCAGCAGCCAGGACAGGGGGTACGAGCAGTACTTC.

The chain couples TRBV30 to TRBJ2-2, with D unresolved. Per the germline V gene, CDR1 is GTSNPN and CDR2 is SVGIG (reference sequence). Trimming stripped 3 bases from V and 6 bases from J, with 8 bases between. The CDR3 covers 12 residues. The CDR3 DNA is TGTGCCTGGAGCCCTCGGGCCGGGGAGCTGTTTTTT. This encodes CAWSPRAGELFF.

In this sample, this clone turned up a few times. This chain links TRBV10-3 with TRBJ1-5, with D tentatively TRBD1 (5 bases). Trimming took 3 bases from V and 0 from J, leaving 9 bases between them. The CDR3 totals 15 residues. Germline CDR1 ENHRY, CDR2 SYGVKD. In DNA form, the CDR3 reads TGTGCCATCAGTGACCCGGGGCATAGCAATCAGCCCCAGCATTTT. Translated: CAISDPGHSNQPQHF.

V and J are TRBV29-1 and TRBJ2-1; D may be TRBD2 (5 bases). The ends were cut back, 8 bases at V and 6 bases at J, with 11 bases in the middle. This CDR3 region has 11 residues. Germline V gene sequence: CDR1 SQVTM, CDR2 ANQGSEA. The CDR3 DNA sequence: TGCAGCCAGGAGGCGCTCAATGAGCAGTTCTTC. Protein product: CSQEALNEQFF.

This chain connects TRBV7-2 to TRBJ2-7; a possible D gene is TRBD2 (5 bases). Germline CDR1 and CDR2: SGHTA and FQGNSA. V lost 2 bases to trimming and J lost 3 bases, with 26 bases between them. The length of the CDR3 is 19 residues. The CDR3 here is CASSLRSSARTFGRYEQYF. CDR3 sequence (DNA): TGTGCCAGCAGCTTAAGGTCGAGCGCGAGGACTTTTGGGCGCTACGAGCAGTACTTC.

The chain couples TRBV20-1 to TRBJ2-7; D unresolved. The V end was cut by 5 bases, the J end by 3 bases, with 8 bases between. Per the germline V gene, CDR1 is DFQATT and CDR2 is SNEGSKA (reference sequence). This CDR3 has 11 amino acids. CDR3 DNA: TGCAGTGCTGGCCTATACTACGAGCAGTACTTC. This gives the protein CSAGLYYEQYF.

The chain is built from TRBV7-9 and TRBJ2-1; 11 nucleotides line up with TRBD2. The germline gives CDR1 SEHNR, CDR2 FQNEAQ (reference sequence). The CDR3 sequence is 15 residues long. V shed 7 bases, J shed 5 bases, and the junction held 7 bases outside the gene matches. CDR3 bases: TGTGCCAGCACCCCCGGGACTAGCGGAAACAATGAGCAGTTCTTC. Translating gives CASTPGTSGNNEQFF.

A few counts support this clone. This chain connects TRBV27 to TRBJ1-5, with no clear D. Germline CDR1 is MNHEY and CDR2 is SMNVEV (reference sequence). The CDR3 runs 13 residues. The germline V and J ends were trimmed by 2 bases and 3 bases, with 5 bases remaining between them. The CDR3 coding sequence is TGTGCCAGCAGTTTAGCGGACAATCAGCCCCAGCATTTT. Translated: CASSLADNQPQHF.

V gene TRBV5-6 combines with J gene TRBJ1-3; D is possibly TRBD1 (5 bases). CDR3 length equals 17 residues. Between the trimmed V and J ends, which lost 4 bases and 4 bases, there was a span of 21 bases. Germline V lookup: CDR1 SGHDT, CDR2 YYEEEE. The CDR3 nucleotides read TGTGCCAGCAGCGATGTTCGGGGGAAGTCGGTCGGAAACACCATATATTTT. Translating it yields CASSDVRGKSVGNTIYF.

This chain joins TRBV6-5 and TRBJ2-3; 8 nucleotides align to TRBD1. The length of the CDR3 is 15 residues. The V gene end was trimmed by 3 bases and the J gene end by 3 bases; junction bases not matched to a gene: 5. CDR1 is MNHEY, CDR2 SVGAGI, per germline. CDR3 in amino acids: CASSYNRQGTDTQYF. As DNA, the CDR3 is TGTGCCAGCAGTTATAACCGACAGGGGACAGATACGCAGTATTTT.